This T cell receptor (beta chain) was retrieved from a study of shared clonotypes between healthy human individuals. With 0 bases removed from V and 1 base from J, the gap between germline ends came to 13 bases. This CDR3 comprises 16 residues. Germline V gene sequence: CDR1 PRHDT, CDR2 FYEKMQ (reference sequence). Researchers ran the assay at a deep level. Sequenced by immunoSEQ multiplex PCR; TCRdb stores in-frame clones only, minus some. The profile shows roughly 2,500,000 clones, over 85% of them singletons. Splitting of CD4+ cells produced CD45RA+ naive and CD45RA-negative memory subsets. About this clone: Its antigen is not identified.

Study results and limitations: Larger richness was generally estimated for naive than memory subsets. Several donors shared around 5% of their naive CD4 clonotypes.

The sequence was obtained from a man between 18 and 35 years old in good health. Some clones in this sample may be carry-over from other donors' samples. Input material: naive CD4+ T cells from PBMCs. Subset given: CD45RA+ positively selected. The chain links TRBV13 to TRBJ2-7; no clear D gene. The CDR3 nucleotides are TGTGCCAGCAGCTTAGGCCTGTACCGGAAATCCTACGAGCAGTACTTC. Its protein is CASSLGLYRKSYEQYF.